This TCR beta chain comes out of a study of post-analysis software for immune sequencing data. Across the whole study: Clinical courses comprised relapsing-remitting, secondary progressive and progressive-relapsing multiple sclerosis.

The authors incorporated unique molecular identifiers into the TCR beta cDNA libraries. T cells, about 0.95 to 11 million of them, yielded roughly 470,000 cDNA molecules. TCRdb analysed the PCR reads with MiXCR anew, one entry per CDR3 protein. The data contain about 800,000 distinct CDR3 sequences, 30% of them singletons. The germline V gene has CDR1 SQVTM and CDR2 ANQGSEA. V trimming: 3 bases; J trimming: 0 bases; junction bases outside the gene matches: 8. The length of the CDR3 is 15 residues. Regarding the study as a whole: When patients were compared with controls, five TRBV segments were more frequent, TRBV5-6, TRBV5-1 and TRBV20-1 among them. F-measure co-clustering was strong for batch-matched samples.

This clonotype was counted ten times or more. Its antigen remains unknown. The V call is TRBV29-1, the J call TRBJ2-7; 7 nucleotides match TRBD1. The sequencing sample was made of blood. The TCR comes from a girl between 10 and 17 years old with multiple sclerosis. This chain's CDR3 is CSVDTPRGSSYEQYF. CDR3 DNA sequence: TGCAGCGTTGATACTCCCAGGGGGAGCTCCTACGAGCAGTACTTC.